This TCR beta chain is from a study of blood T cell repertoires in COVID-19. Overall study context: Spain, Italy and the United States supplied samples that represented acute and convalescent COVID-19.

Enrolled through a virtual design, the participants were between roughly 18 and 95 years of age and came from 24 US areas. The V and J ends lost 4 bases and 9 bases, in that order; junction bases with no gene match: 11. Germline-derived CDR1 and CDR2 are SGHRS and YFSETQ. The length of the CDR3 is 15 residues. Original analysis: Estimated nucleated cell counts came from reference gene primer amplification. Profiled with immunoSEQ multiplex PCR; TCRdb holds only in-frame clones, not every one. V, J and clone size were drawn from that table, and D and trimming were deduced from the DNA. The table records around 220,000 clones, roughly 89% of them present only once.

The rearrangement links TRBV5-1 to TRBJ2-1, with 9 nucleotides matching TRBD1. Specimen: PBMCs or T cells enriched from blood (not recorded which). This TCR came from a woman aged 35 to 49 who had recovered from COVID-19. The CDR3: CASSGIQGAVGEQFF. CDR3 coding DNA: TGCGCCAGCAGCGGTATACAGGGGGCCGTCGGTGAGCAGTTCTTC.